These 20 T cell receptor beta chains came from one sample sequenced in a study of T cells in Graves' hyperthyroidism and ophthalmopathy. It was RNA transcripts that yielded the amplified TCR beta CDR3 regions. The HTBI primer set served for first-round RT-PCR of the TCR CDR3. TCRdb itself ran the multiplex PCR reads through MiXCR, one entry per CDR3 protein. The data hold some 490,000 distinct CDR3 sequences, with about 20% observed a single time. Sequenced input: blood. All receptors come from an older woman with Graves' ophthalmopathy.

Worth noting for this clonotype: Just one base apart from a much larger clone, this may be a read error. The chain combines TRBV24-1 with TRBJ2-3, with 11 bases matching TRBD2. The germline V gene encodes CDR1 KGHDR and CDR2 SFDVKD. The CDR3 is made up of 14 amino acids. DNA of the CDR3: TGTGCCACCGAAGGGACTAGCGGCACAAATACGCAGTATTTT. Amino acids: CATEGTSGTNTQYF.

This clonotype was recorded at least ten times. The V gene is TRBV12-3 or TRBV12-4, the J gene TRBJ1-6; unclear D gene. The CDR3 is 14 residues long. Trimming stripped 3 bases from V and 6 bases from J, with 9 bases between. CDR3 nucleotide sequence: TGTGCCAGCAGTTTGGCCGGGTTTAATTCACCCCTCCACTTT. Residues: CASSLAGFNSPLHF.

This clonotype was counted a few times. The chain carries TRBV3-1 and TRBJ2-7; TRBD1 aligns across 10 bases. Trimming took 4 bases from V and 6 from J; bases not matched to a gene: 6. Per germline, CDR1 LGHDT and CDR2 YNNKEL (reference sequence). CDR3 length: 14 residues. The CDR3 region has the DNA TGTGCCAGCAGCCGCTCGGGGACAGGGGTCGAGCAGTACTTC. The encoded protein is CASSRSGTGVEQYF.

This clonotype was counted only a few times. The chain has TRBV7-9 and TRBJ2-1, with D perhaps TRBD1 or TRBD2 (5 bases each). The CDR3 length is 13 residues. The V gene's germline CDR1 is SEHNR and CDR2 FQNEAQ (reference sequence). Trimming left V 5 bases short and J 8 bases short, with 13 bases between. Written as DNA, the CDR3 is TGTGCCAGCAGCCTTTCTAGGGACGATGAGCAGTTCTTC. Protein sequence: CASSLSRDDEQFF.

This clonotype was seen a handful of times. V and J are TRBV27 and TRBJ2-7, with 10 bases aligning to TRBD1. J lost 3 bases, V lost 9 bases, and 8 bases had no gene match. CDR3 size: 14 residues. Looked up from germline, CDR1 is MNHEY and CDR2 is SMNVEV (reference sequence). For the CDR3, the DNA is TGTGCCAGTCAGACTCGGACAGGGGGCTACGAGCAGTACTTC. This sequence encodes CASQTRTGGYEQYF.

The chain carries TRBV5-1 and TRBJ2-7; 10 positions match TRBD1. CDR1 and CDR2 (germline): SGHRS, YFSETQ. The CDR3 runs 16 residues. The V and J ends lost 3 bases and 2 bases, in that order; junction bases with no gene match: 8. CDR3 sequence (DNA): TGCGCCAGCAGCTCTCTGGCCGGGACAGGGGCCTACGAGCAGTACTTC. This encodes CASSSLAGTGAYEQYF.

This clonotype showed up just a few times. This chain joins TRBV27 and TRBJ1-2, with 7 bases aligning to TRBD1. Germline values: CDR1 MNHEY, CDR2 SMNVEV (reference sequence). With 6 bases clipped from V and 8 bases from J, the junction kept 12 bases outside the gene matches. There are 14 residues in the CDR3. The CDR3 nucleotides are TGTGCCAGCAGAGTACAGGGGTCCGCCGGCGGCTACACCTTC. It encodes CASRVQGSAGGYTF.

This clonotype was detected a few times. V and J are TRBV30 and TRBJ1-1; D might be TRBD1 (6 bases). CDR1 is GTSNPN and CDR2 is SVGIG in the germline V gene (reference sequence). Trimming stripped 4 bases from V and 4 bases from J, with 13 bases between. The CDR3 is made up of 13 amino acids. CDR3: CAWNRGASTEAFF. In DNA, the CDR3 is TGTGCCTGGAATCGGGGGGCGAGCACTGAAGCTTTCTTT.

The rearrangement joins TRBV11-2 to TRBJ1-5; 7 bases are a match to TRBD1. The CDR3 consists of 17 residues. Losses at the gene ends were 5 bases for V and 0 bases for J; bases not matched to a gene: 10. Germline CDR1 is SGHAT and CDR2 is FQNNGV. This chain's CDR3 is CASSRGDRLDSNQPQHF. The CDR3, as DNA: TGTGCCAGCAGCCGGGGGGACAGACTAGATAGCAATCAGCCCCAGCATTTT. The entire variable domain, with the rest obtained from reference TRBV11-2 and TRBJ1-5, is as follows: EAGVAQSPRYKIIEKRQSVAFWCNPISGHATLYWYQQILGQGPKLLIQFQNNGVVDDSQLPKDRFSAERLKGVDSTLKIQPAKLEDSAVYLCASSRGDRLDSNQPQHFGDGTRLSIL.

This rearrangement joins TRBV12-3 or TRBV12-4 to TRBJ2-7; 11 bases agree with TRBD2. V was pared by 4 bases and J by 5 bases, with 4 bases of the junction left unmatched. The CDR3 runs to 14 residues. As DNA, the CDR3 is TGTGCCAGCAGTTCCCTAGCGGGAGGCAACGAGCAGTACTTC. It encodes CASSSLAGGNEQYF.

This clonotype has at least ten counts. The rearrangement uses TRBV12-3 or TRBV12-4 and TRBJ2-2; 8 nucleotides align to TRBD1. The J segment lost 2 bases and the V segment lost 7 bases, leaving 3 bases of the junction unmatched. The CDR3 is 14 residues long. Written as DNA, the CDR3 is TGTGCCAGCACGACAGGGGCCAACACCGGGGAGCTGTTTTTT. Protein: CASTTGANTGELFF.

This clonotype has only a few counts. The rearrangement links TRBV11-1 to TRBJ2-2, with TRBD2 matching 14 bases. The V gene's germline CDR1 is SGHAT and CDR2 FQDESV (reference sequence). This CDR3 has 20 amino acids. J lost 1 base, V lost 5 bases, and 12 bases had no gene match. Here the CDR3 reads CASSPKVGLAGGLNTGELFF. The CDR3, as DNA: TGTGCCAGCAGCCCCAAGGTTGGACTAGCGGGAGGACTGAACACCGGGGAGCTGTTTTTT.

This clonotype was found a few times. This chain joins TRBV19 and TRBJ1-4; TRBD1 might be the D (5 bases). Looked up from germline, CDR1 is LNHDA and CDR2 is SQIVND (reference sequence). The ends were cut back, 4 bases at V and 3 bases at J, with 12 bases in the middle. CDR3 length equals 15 residues. The CDR3 spells CASSTQGSSNEKLFF. CDR3 sequence (DNA): TGTGCCAGTAGTACTCAGGGATCATCTAATGAAAAACTGTTTTTT. The variable domain in full, with the rest retrieved from reference TRBV19 and TRBJ1-4, is DGGITQSPKYLFRKEGQNVTLSCEQNLNHDAMYWYRQDPGQGLRLIYYSQIVNDFQKGDIAEGYSVSREKKESFPLTVTSAQKNPTAFYLCASSTQGSSNEKLFFGSGTQLSVL.

V gene TRBV20-1 combines with J gene TRBJ1-5, with 8 bases that match TRBD1. The CDR3 loop spans 14 amino acids. The J segment lost 4 bases and the V segment lost 5 bases, leaving 7 bases of the junction unmatched. Germline V lookup: CDR1 DFQATT, CDR2 SNEGSKA (reference sequence). The CDR3 reads CSAGPQGANQPQHF. DNA for the CDR3: TGCAGTGCTGGGCCTCAGGGGGCTAATCAGCCCCAGCATTTT.

This clonotype occurred many times. J is TRBJ2-1 and V is TRBV2; TRBD1 agrees at 7 bases. After removal of 3 bases from V and 4 bases from J, the junction contained 6 bases not matched to a gene. This CDR3 has 15 residues. Germline CDR1 SNHLY, CDR2 FYNNEI. The CDR3 DNA reads TGTGCCAGCAGTGACCGGACAGGTGGTTACAATGAGCAGTTCTTC. This encodes CASSDRTGGYNEQFF.

This clonotype turned up a few times. The rearrangement links TRBV6-1 to TRBJ2-2; the D is unclear. The CDR3 spans 11 residues. Trimming removed 6 bases from V and 6 bases from J, with 5 bases in between. The germline gives CDR1 MNHNS, CDR2 SASEGT. The CDR3 reads CASRDAGELFF. CDR3 bases: TGTGCCAGCAGGGACGCCGGGGAGCTGTTTTTT.

The J gene is TRBJ1-1, the V gene TRBV6-1; the D is unclear. There are 14 residues in the CDR3. Germline CDR1 is MNHNS and CDR2 is SASEGT. V lost 8 bases and J 3 bases, leaving 16 bases between the germline ends. The CDR3 bases are TGTGCCAGCCGCGTAGGACCTTGGGACACTGAAGCTTTCTTT. Translating it yields CASRVGPWDTEAFF.

This clonotype was observed a few times. The J gene is TRBJ2-7, the V gene TRBV4-2, with D unclear. Germline V lookup: CDR1 LGHNA, CDR2 YNFKEQ. This CDR3 is 14 amino acids long. The germline V and J ends were trimmed by 3 bases and 0 bases, with 9 bases remaining between them. The CDR3 loop reads CASSQSLLSYEQYF. CDR3 coding DNA: TGTGCCAGCAGCCAGAGTCTCCTCTCCTACGAGCAGTACTTC.

This clonotype was seen ten or more times. The J gene is TRBJ1-2, the V gene TRBV7-2, with a possible D match to TRBD1 (5 bases). The V and J ends lost 1 base and 4 bases respectively, with 10 bases between them. Germline V gene data show CDR1 as SGHTA and CDR2 as FQGNSA. The CDR3 length is 14 residues. The CDR3 reads CASSLGRDGYGYTF. Written as DNA, the CDR3 is TGTGCCAGCAGCTTAGGCCGGGACGGCTATGGCTACACCTTC.

This clonotype was detected ten times or more. CDR3 in DNA: TGTGCCAGCAGCCGTGACAGCCGGGAGACCCAGTACTTC. Protein sequence: CASSRDSRETQYF. The chain uses TRBV7-3 and TRBJ2-5, with D possibly TRBD1 on 5 matching bases. The CDR3 loop spans 13 amino acids. Trimming pared 5 bases from V and 5 bases from J, leaving 12 bases between. Germline V gives CDR1 SGHTA, CDR2 FQGTGA.